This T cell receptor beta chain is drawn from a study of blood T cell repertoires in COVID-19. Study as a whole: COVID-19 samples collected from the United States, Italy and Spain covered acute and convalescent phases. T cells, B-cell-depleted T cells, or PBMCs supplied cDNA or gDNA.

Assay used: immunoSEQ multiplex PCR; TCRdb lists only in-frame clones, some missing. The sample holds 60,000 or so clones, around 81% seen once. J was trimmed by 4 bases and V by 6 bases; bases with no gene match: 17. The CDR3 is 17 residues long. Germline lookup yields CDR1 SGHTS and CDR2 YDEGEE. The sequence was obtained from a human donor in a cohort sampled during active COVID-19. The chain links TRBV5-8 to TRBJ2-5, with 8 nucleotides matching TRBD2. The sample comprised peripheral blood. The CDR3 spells CASTETSGALPRETQYF. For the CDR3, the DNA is TGTGCCAGCACCGAAACTAGCGGAGCACTACCTCGAGAGACCCAGTACTTC.